A single TCR beta chain is shown here with its context. Antigen specificity is unknown. Germline CDR1 reads MRHNA; CDR2 reads SNTAGT. This CDR3 has 13 amino acids. Trimming cost V 2 bases and J 1 base, with 5 bases left between them. This sample is part of a study of cytomegalovirus exposure and HLA in healthy donors. Study-wide points: TCR beta V segments were, for the most part, productive about 87% or about 30% of the time in an earlier analysis.

The PCR contained 60 Vbeta and 13 Jbeta primers. Repertoires were generated with immunoSEQ multiplex PCR, while TCRdb's copy carries only in-frame clones and drops some. The table has 150,000 or so clones, around 80% seen once. Sequences were obtained from PBMCs. The chain joins TRBV6-4 to TRBJ1-1; D is uncertain. The receptor comes from a woman aged 40-49 years in good health and CMV-seronegative. The CDR3 DNA reads as TGTGCCAGCAGTGACAGCCCGAACACTGAAGCTTTCTTT. Translating it yields CASSDSPNTEAFF.